The source of this T cell receptor (beta chain) is a study of cytomegalovirus exposure and HLA in healthy donors. The PCR used 60 Vbeta and 13 Jbeta primers. Produced via immunoSEQ multiplex PCR; TCRdb's table is partial and in-frame only. The sample records about 84,000 clones, 78% being singletons. As regards this clone: As yet, its antigen is unknown.

Overall study results and limits: Near-uniform donor sequencing depth was presumed by presence/absence analyses. Follow-up analysis later connected one missense variant in DCLRE1C with trimming of TCR beta V- and J-genes. There were a few CMV-associated chains whose specificity for CMV antigens was confirmed in vitro. In most subjects, TCR beta sequences reportedly gave accurate predictions of HLA-A and HLA-B alleles.

The source is a male donor in good health and CMV-seropositive. The sequenced sample was PBMCs.

The CDR3 sequence is CASSEAVSTSGSAAKNIQYF. In DNA, the CDR3 is TGTGCCAGCAGTGAAGCGGTCTCGACTAGCGGGAGTGCTGCCAAAAACATTCAGTACTTC. The chain recombines TRBV6-1 with TRBJ2-4; TRBD2 matches at 12 bases. This CDR3 spans 20 amino acids. V was clipped by 0 bases and J by 1 base; unmatched bases: 10. Germline CDR1 and CDR2: MNHNS and SASEGT.